One sample yielded the 2 T cell receptor beta chains listed below, sequenced in a study of identical twins. In TCRdb, the 5' RACE reads were re-called with MiXCR into one record per CDR3 protein. The sample lists about 530,000 distinct CDR3 sequences, nearly 15% occurring once. This sample was also put to use in a study of yellow fever vaccine responses in identical twins.

The specimen was CD4+ T cells sorted from blood. The receptors come from a young woman in good health.

The rearrangement uses TRBV6-1 and TRBJ2-3; 8 bases map to TRBD1. The CDR3 runs 15 residues. Germline values: CDR1 MNHNS, CDR2 SASEGT. V gave up 7 bases and J gave up 1 base; unmatched junction bases: 7. The CDR3 loop is CASTVGQGGTDTQYF. The CDR3 bases are TGTGCCAGCACCGTAGGACAGGGCGGCACAGATACGCAGTATTTT.

This clonotype appeared a few times. The genes are TRBV7-9 and TRBJ2-1; 10 positions agree with TRBD2. J lost 2 bases, V lost 5 bases, and 3 bases had no gene match. The CDR3 is made up of 15 amino acids. Looked up from germline, CDR1 is SEHNR and CDR2 is FQNEAQ (reference sequence). The CDR3: CASSKTSGPYNEQFF. In DNA form, the CDR3 reads TGTGCCAGCAGCAAGACTAGCGGGCCCTACAATGAGCAGTTCTTC.